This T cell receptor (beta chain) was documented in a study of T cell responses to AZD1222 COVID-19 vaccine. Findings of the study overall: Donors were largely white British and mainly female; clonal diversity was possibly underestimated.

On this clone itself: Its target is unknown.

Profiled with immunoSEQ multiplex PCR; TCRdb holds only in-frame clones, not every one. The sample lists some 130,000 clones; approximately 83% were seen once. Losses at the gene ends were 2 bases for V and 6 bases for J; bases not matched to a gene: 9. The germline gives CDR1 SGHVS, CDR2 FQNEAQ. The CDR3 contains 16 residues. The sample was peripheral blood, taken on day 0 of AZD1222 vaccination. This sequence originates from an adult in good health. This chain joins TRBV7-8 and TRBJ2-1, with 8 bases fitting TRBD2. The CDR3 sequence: CASSLRAGAAINEQFF. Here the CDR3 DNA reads TGTGCCAGCAGCTTAAGAGCGGGAGCGGCGATCAATGAGCAGTTCTTC.